The next 28 T cell receptor beta chains were all read from a single sample in a study of T cell repertoires in ileal Crohn's disease. The table came from immunoSEQ multiplex PCR; TCRdb's copy has only in-frame clones and leaves some out. The repertoire includes 2,000 to 2,500 clones, just over 95% of them detected once, and less than 1.5% sits in the top ten. The specimen sequenced was ileal tissue. The receptors here all came from an adult with Crohn's disease.

V usage is TRBV30 and J usage is TRBJ2-7; D gene unclear. Trimming removed 3 bases from V and 5 bases from J, with 11 bases in between. The CDR3 is 12 amino acids. Germline V gives CDR1 GTSNPN, CDR2 SVGIG (reference sequence). CDR3 bases: TGTGCCTGGAGATCAGGATTGGACGAGCAGTACTTC. Translated, it gives CAWRSGLDEQYF.

This rearrangement joins TRBV5-5 to TRBJ1-1, with 9 bases matching TRBD1. Germline CDR1 and CDR2: SGHKS and YYEKEE (reference sequence). V shed 0 bases, J shed 7 bases, and the junction held 10 bases outside the gene matches. This CDR3 region has 16 residues. CDR3 sequence reads: CASSLVGGTGKNEAFF. The CDR3 DNA follows: TGTGCCAGCAGCTTGGTGGGGGGGACAGGGAAAAATGAAGCTTTCTTT.

CDR3 sequence (DNA): TGCGCCAGCAGCACCAACACAGGGGGCAACTATGGCTACACCTTC. This codes for CASSTNTGGNYGYTF. The genes are TRBV5-1 and TRBJ1-2; 9 nucleotides agree with TRBD1. This CDR3 has 15 amino acids. Trimming at V came to 4 bases and at J to 2 bases, leaving 6 bases not matched to a gene. Germline V lookup: CDR1 SGHRS, CDR2 YFSETQ.

The genes are TRBV9 and TRBJ1-1; no clear D. V lost 4 bases and J lost 1, with 5 bases in between. CDR1 and CDR2 (germline): SGDLS, YYNGEE. This CDR3 has 12 amino acids. The CDR3 loop reads CASSPWNTEAFF. For the CDR3, the DNA is TGTGCCAGCAGCCCTTGGAACACTGAAGCTTTCTTT.

V is TRBV11-2 and J is TRBJ1-3; D not certain. Germline lookup yields CDR1 SGHAT and CDR2 FQNNGV. This CDR3 is built from 17 residues. Trimming took off 0 bases at V and 8 bases at J, with 20 bases between the two ends. CDR3 amino acids: CASSLEARLPSWDTIYF. The CDR3 DNA reads as TGTGCCAGCAGCTTAGAAGCGCGGCTTCCCAGTTGGGACACCATATATTTT. The full variable domain, rest sourced from reference TRBV11-2 and TRBJ1-3, is EAGVAQSPRYKIIEKRQSVAFWCNPISGHATLYWYQQILGQGPKLLIQFQNNGVVDDSQLPKDRFSAERLKGVDSTLKIQPAKLEDSAVYLCASSLEARLPSWDTIYFGEGSWLTVV.

This chain connects TRBV7-2 to TRBJ1-2; 7 nucleotides agree with TRBD1. Germline-derived CDR1 and CDR2 are SGHTA and FQGNSA. The CDR3 has 14 amino acids. V trimming: 5 bases; J trimming: 5 bases; junction bases outside the gene matches: 8. In DNA, the CDR3 is TGTGCCAGCAGCCAGCAGGGGGTCTCGTATGGCTACACCTTC. Encoded protein: CASSQQGVSYGYTF.

The CDR3 DNA sequence: TGCGCCAGCAGCTTGGCCGGGACAGGGGGAAACACTGAAGCTTTCTTT. Translation: CASSLAGTGGNTEAFF. The V and J genes are TRBV5-1 and TRBJ1-1; 11 nucleotides align to TRBD1. The germline V gene has CDR1 SGHRS and CDR2 YFSETQ. The CDR3 is 16 amino acids. Germline trimming cut 0 bases from V and 2 bases from J; bases unmatched to any gene: 3.

The table lists this clone with a count of one. The gene calls are TRBV4-1 and TRBJ1-6; D is perhaps TRBD1 (5 bases). This CDR3 comprises 17 residues. CDR1 MGHRA and CDR2 YSYEKL come from the germline V gene. With 4 bases removed from V and 4 bases from J, the gap between germline ends came to 17 bases. The CDR3 nucleotides read TGCGCCAGCAGCCTCAAGGGACTTCACAATTATAATTCACCCCTCCACTTT. Its protein product is CASSLKGLHNYNSPLHF.

The chain recombines TRBV5-1 with TRBJ2-6; D possibly corresponds to TRBD2 (6 bases). Germline V gene sequence: CDR1 SGHRS, CDR2 YFSETQ. V was cut by 0 bases and J by 1 base, with 14 bases left in between. The CDR3 is 18 amino acids. The CDR3 DNA sequence: TGCGCCAGCAGCTTGGTTTCGGGGAGGCTGTCTGGGGCCAACGTCCTGACTTTC. This sequence encodes CASSLVSGRLSGANVLTF. Together with reference TRBV5-1 and TRBJ2-6, the CDR3 gives the full variable domain: KAGVTQTPRYLIKTRGQQVTLSCSPISGHRSVSWYQQTPGQGLQFLFEYFSETQRNKGNFPGRFSGRQFSNSRSEMNVSTLELGDSALYLCASSLVSGRLSGANVLTFGAGSRLTVL.

The rearrangement joins TRBV27 to TRBJ1-5; tentatively, D is TRBD1 (5 bases). Germline V gene data show CDR1 as MNHEY and CDR2 as SMNVEV (reference sequence). This CDR3 is 15 amino acids long. The ends were cut back, 5 bases at V and 5 bases at J, with 16 bases in the middle. CDR3 sequence (DNA): TGTGCCAGCAGTCCGACGGGAGGGGCTTATCAGCCCCAGCATTTT. Protein: CASSPTGGAYQPQHF.

The rearrangement uses TRBV4-2 and TRBJ2-5; the D gene is possibly TRBD1 (6 bases). The CDR3 loop spans 15 amino acids. Deletions cut 4 bases from V and 1 base from J, with 13 bases between. Germline CDR1 is LGHNA and CDR2 is YNFKEQ. CDR3 DNA sequence: TGTGCCAGCAGCCCGAGGGACACCCTCCAAGAGACCCAGTACTTC. Its translation is CASSPRDTLQETQYF.

The chain is built from TRBV28 and TRBJ1-4, with D maybe TRBD1 (6 bases). V gave up 6 bases and J gave up 8 bases, with 13 bases separating them. Germline V lookup: CDR1 MDHEN, CDR2 SYDVKM. The CDR3 loop spans 13 amino acids. CDR3: CASSRPGTEKLFF. CDR3 coding DNA: TGTGCCAGCAGCCGTCCCGGGACAGAAAAACTGTTTTTT.

The chain links TRBV7-6 to TRBJ2-3; the D is unclear. V dropped 5 bases and J dropped 2 bases, with 5 bases sitting between them. This CDR3 region has 12 residues. In germline, CDR1 is SGHVS, CDR2 FNYEAQ. The CDR3 spells CASSQYTDTQYF. In DNA, the CDR3 is TGTGCCAGCAGCCAGTACACAGATACGCAGTATTTT.

The CDR3 DNA reads as TGTGCCAGCAGCCAAGATCGATGGCGGGAGGGTGAGCAGTTCTTC. Protein sequence: CASSQDRWREGEQFF. The V and J genes are TRBV14 and TRBJ2-1; TRBD2 agrees at 9 bases. The CDR3 spans 15 residues. V dropped 0 bases and J dropped 9; count of bases not matched to a gene: 6. Per germline, CDR1 SGHDN and CDR2 FVKESK.

The rearrangement joins TRBV7-9 to TRBJ2-7, with D uncertain. The CDR3 extends over 14 amino acids. V was trimmed by 1 base and J by 2 bases, leaving 9 bases between them. Per the germline V gene, CDR1 is SEHNR and CDR2 is FQNEAQ (reference sequence). The CDR3 protein is CASSLGGIPYEQYF. In DNA, the CDR3 is TGTGCCAGCAGCTTAGGCGGAATTCCCTACGAGCAGTACTTC.

The rearrangement links TRBV27 to TRBJ1-3, with unresolved D. This CDR3 contains 15 residues. Per the germline V gene, CDR1 is MNHEY and CDR2 is SMNVEV (reference sequence). Trimming pared 5 bases from V and 0 bases from J, leaving 11 bases between. The CDR3 nucleotides read TGTGCCAGCAGTCCTAGAAGTCCCTCTGGAAACACCATATATTTT. Its translation is CASSPRSPSGNTIYF.

The rearrangement links TRBV19 to TRBJ2-2; tentative D call: TRBD1 (5 bases). Between the trimmed V and J ends, which lost 7 bases and 1 base, there was a span of 10 bases. CDR1 is LNHDA and CDR2 is SQIVND in the germline V gene (reference sequence). This CDR3 is 14 amino acids long. The CDR3, as DNA: TGTGCCAGTACACCTCAGGGGAACACCGGGGAGCTGTTTTTT. Amino acid sequence: CASTPQGNTGELFF.

The rearrangement joins TRBV11-3 to TRBJ1-5; the D gene is possibly TRBD1 (5 bases). Germline CDR1 SGHNT, CDR2 YENEEA. Trimming took 3 bases from V and 3 from J, leaving 9 bases between them. The CDR3 runs 14 residues. The CDR3 DNA is TGTGCCAGCAGCTTTTTGACAGTCAATCAGCCCCAGCATTTT. The encoded protein is CASSFLTVNQPQHF. The entire variable domain, with the rest obtained from reference TRBV11-3 and TRBJ1-5, is as follows: EAGVVQSPRYKIIEKKQPVAFWCNPISGHNTLYWYLQNLGQGPELLIRYENEEAVDDSQLPKDRFSAERLKGVDSTLKIQPAELGDSAVYLCASSFLTVNQPQHFGDGTRLSIL.

The chain combines TRBV6-1 with TRBJ2-7, with 8 bases fitting TRBD2. CDR3 size: 16 residues. After removal of 4 bases from V and 0 bases from J, the junction contained 8 bases not matched to a gene. Germline-derived CDR1 and CDR2 are MNHNS and SASEGT. CDR3 region: CASSGEERESSYEQYF. The CDR3 DNA reads TGTGCCAGCAGTGGAGAAGAGCGGGAGAGCTCCTACGAGCAGTACTTC.

The chain is built from TRBV6-1 and TRBJ2-2; a possible D gene is TRBD1 (8 bases). The CDR3 is 16 residues long. Germline V gives CDR1 MNHNS, CDR2 SASEGT. The V end was cut by 4 bases, the J end by 4 bases, with 16 bases between. The CDR3 DNA sequence: TGTGCCAGCAGTGTCTCCCACAGGGGGGGCACCGGGGAGCTGTTTTTT. Protein sequence: CASSVSHRGGTGELFF.

The V and J genes are TRBV12-5 and TRBJ2-1, with 13 nucleotides matching TRBD2. Germline V gene lookup returns CDR1 LGHNT and CDR2 FRNRAP. The CDR3 is 18 residues long. With V trimmed by 1 base and J by 1 base, 4 bases remained unmatched. The CDR3 region is CASGLAQLAGGSYNEQFF. CDR3 bases: TGTGCTAGTGGTTTGGCCCAACTAGCGGGGGGGTCCTACAATGAGCAGTTCTTC.

The chain has TRBV2 and TRBJ1-2, with 8 positions matching TRBD1. J was trimmed by 7 bases and V by 6 bases; bases with no gene match: 7. The germline gives CDR1 SNHLY, CDR2 FYNNEI. The CDR3 length is 13 residues. The CDR3 bases are TGTGCCAGCAGCGTAAGGACAGGGCCTGGCTACACCTTC. Its translation is CASSVRTGPGYTF.

The chain carries TRBV6-1 and TRBJ2-1; D call uncertain. Trimming pared 6 bases from V and 7 bases from J, leaving 7 bases between. The germline gives CDR1 MNHNS, CDR2 SASEGT. The CDR3 extends over 11 amino acids. CDR3 in amino acids: CASSLVNEQFF. The CDR3 DNA reads TGTGCCAGCAGCCTAGTTAATGAGCAGTTCTTC.

The chain has TRBV19 and TRBJ2-7; TRBD1 aligns across 7 bases. CDR3 size: 15 residues. V shed 1 base, J shed 1 base, and the junction held 4 bases outside the gene matches. Germline CDR1 is LNHDA and CDR2 is SQIVND (reference sequence). The CDR3, as DNA: TGTGCCAGTAGTATAGCGGCAGGGGGTTCCTACGAGCAGTACTTC. Amino acid sequence: CASSIAAGGSYEQYF. The full variable domain, its missing parts supplied by reference TRBV19 and TRBJ2-7, is DGGITQSPKYLFRKEGQNVTLSCEQNLNHDAMYWYRQDPGQGLRLIYYSQIVNDFQKGDIAEGYSVSREKKESFPLTVTSAQKNPTAFYLCASSIAAGGSYEQYFGPGTRLTVT.

The rearrangement links TRBV6-5 to TRBJ1-1, with D possibly TRBD1 on 5 matching bases. Trimming shortened V by 6 bases and J by 1 base, and 15 bases separated the two germline ends. CDR1 and CDR2 from the germline V gene are MNHEY and SVGAGI. The CDR3 length is 15 residues. In DNA, the CDR3 is TGTGCCAGCAGCCTATGGAGCGGGGCGAACACTGAAGCTTTCTTT. This sequence encodes CASSLWSGANTEAFF.

The rearrangement links TRBV7-9 to TRBJ1-1; 10 bases match TRBD1. The germline CDR1 and CDR2 sequences are SEHNR and FQNEAQ (reference sequence). The V gene end was trimmed by 5 bases and the J gene end by 11 bases; junction bases not matched to a gene: 14. The CDR3 contains 15 residues. The CDR3 DNA follows: TGTGCCAGCAGCGCCCTCTTGACAGGGGGCTTAATGGCTTTCTTT. Amino acid sequence: CASSALLTGGLMAFF.

The rearrangement joins TRBV2 to TRBJ2-7; TRBD2 aligns across 8 bases. The junction had 11 bases not matched to a gene; V was cut back by 10 bases and J by 3 bases. Per germline, CDR1 SNHLY and CDR2 FYNNEI. There are 14 residues in the CDR3. Written as DNA, the CDR3 is TGTGCCACCTTTCGCTCGGGACTAGGCTACGAGCAGTACGTC. Translating gives CATFRSGLGYEQYV.

CDR3 sequence reads: CASSVASEAGTGELFF. As DNA, the CDR3 is TGTGCCAGCAGCGTAGCCTCCGAGGCGGGCACCGGGGAGCTGTTTTTT. The gene calls are TRBV9 and TRBJ2-2; possibly TRBD2 for D (5 bases). The germline V and J ends were trimmed by 0 bases and 4 bases, with 13 bases remaining between them. CDR1 and CDR2 (germline): SGDLS, YYNGEE. The CDR3 consists of 16 residues.